These 2 T cell receptor beta chains share one sample of origin, sequenced in a study of shared clonotypes between healthy human individuals. Measured with immunoSEQ multiplex PCR; TCRdb has only the in-frame clones, and not every one. The table has about 550,000 clones, nearly 97% seen once. CD45RO-negative, CCR7-positively selected cells formed the naive CD8 fraction, excluding terminally differentiated effector memory CD45RA+ cells. Source material: naive CD8+ T cells sorted from blood. The receptors shown here come from a woman in her 30s in good health.

The chain combines TRBV25-1 with TRBJ1-4; D is unclear. The germline V and J ends were trimmed by 2 bases and 5 bases, with 9 bases remaining between them. The CDR3 totals 14 residues. Germline CDR1 and CDR2: MGHDK and SYGVNS. Here the CDR3 DNA reads TGTGCCAGCAGTGAAGCGGCAGCGAATGAAAAACTGTTTTTT. Amino acid sequence: CASSEAAANEKLFF.

J is TRBJ1-5 and V is TRBV21-1; the table's D call TRBD1 went unverified against the DNA. TRBV21-1 is designated a pseudogene. The CDR3 contains 17 residues. The CDR3 is CASSTFRQGARNQPQHF. CDR3 bases: TGTGCCAGCAGCACCTTCCGACAGGGGGCTCGCAATCAGCCCCAGCATTTT.